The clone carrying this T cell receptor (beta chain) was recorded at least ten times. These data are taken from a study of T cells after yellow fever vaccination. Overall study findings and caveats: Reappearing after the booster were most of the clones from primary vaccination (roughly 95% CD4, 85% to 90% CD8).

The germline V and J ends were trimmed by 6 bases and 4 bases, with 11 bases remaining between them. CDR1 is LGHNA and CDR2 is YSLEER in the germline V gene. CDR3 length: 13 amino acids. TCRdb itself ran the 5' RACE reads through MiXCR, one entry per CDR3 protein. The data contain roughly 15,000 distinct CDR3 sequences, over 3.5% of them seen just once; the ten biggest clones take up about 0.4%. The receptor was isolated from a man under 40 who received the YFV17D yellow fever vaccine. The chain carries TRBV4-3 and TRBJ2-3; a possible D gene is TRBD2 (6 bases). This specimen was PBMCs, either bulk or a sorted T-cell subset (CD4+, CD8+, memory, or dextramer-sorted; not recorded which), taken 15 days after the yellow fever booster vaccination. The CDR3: CASSRLGADTQYF. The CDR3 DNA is TGCGCCAGCAGTAGACTAGGGGCAGATACGCAGTATTTT.